Below, 3 T cell receptor beta chains from the same sample are listed, as sequenced in a study of OX40 agonist ivuxolimab in advanced cancers. The method was immunoSEQ multiplex PCR; TCRdb's version includes in-frame clones alone and lacks a portion of them. The sample lists roughly 45,000 clones, roughly 85% seen once, with approximately 3.2% in the top ten. The sample here was CD4+ or CD8+ T cells sorted from blood, taken in a trial of the OX40 agonist ivuxolimab. These receptors originate from an adult with an advanced solid tumor such as melanoma, head and neck, liver or kidney cancer.

V gene TRBV7-7 combines with J gene TRBJ2-2; D uncertain. The germline V gene has CDR1 SSHAT and CDR2 FNYEAQ (reference sequence). V gave up 1 base and J gave up 6 bases, with 6 bases separating them. This CDR3 has 13 amino acids. CDR3 in amino acids: CASSLGGAGELFF. Here the CDR3 DNA reads TGTGCCAGCAGCTTAGGAGGTGCCGGGGAGCTGTTTTTT. Full variable domain (missing parts from reference TRBV7-7 and TRBJ2-2): GAGVSQSPRYKVTKRGQDVTLRCDPISSHATLYWYQQALGQGPEFLTYFNYEAQPDKSGLPSDRFSAERPEGSISTLTIQRTEQRDSAMYRCASSLGGAGELFFGEGSRLTVL.

The chain carries TRBV7-2 and TRBJ2-7, with D maybe TRBD1 (5 bases). The V gene's germline CDR1 is SGHTA and CDR2 FQGNSA. The CDR3 covers 14 residues. The germline V and J ends were trimmed by 4 bases and 0 bases, with 10 bases remaining between them. CDR3 sequence (DNA): TGTGCCAGCAGCTCAGGGTCCTACTCCTACGAGCAGTACTTC. Translation: CASSSGSYSYEQYF.

This chain uses TRBV4-2 with TRBJ1-4; 10 nucleotides match TRBD1. V lost 0 bases to trimming and J lost 4 bases; unmatched junction nucleotides: 5. Germline CDR1 and CDR2: LGHNA and YNFKEQ. CDR3 length: 17 residues. CDR3 protein: CASSQELGQGSNEKLFF. CDR3 coding DNA: TGTGCCAGCAGCCAAGAACTGGGACAGGGGAGTAATGAAAAACTGTTTTTT.